Listed here are 8 T cell receptor beta chains from one sample, sequenced in a study of early T cells in non-severe SARS-CoV-2 infection. TCRdb re-called the 5' RACE reads with MiXCR, one entry per CDR3 protein. The sample contains roughly 29,000 distinct CDR3 sequences, more than 3.5% of which appear only once. Sequenced sample: whole blood. The receptors were gathered from an adult who was a healthcare worker with PCR-confirmed SARS-CoV-2 infection or an uninfected control (not recorded which).

By sample share, this clonotype is medium-sized. The chain recombines TRBV20-1 with TRBJ2-3; 9 positions agree with TRBD2. This CDR3 spans 14 amino acids. J was trimmed by 6 bases and V by 5 bases; bases with no gene match: 9. Germline-derived CDR1 and CDR2 are DFQATT and SNEGSKA (reference sequence). The CDR3 here is CSAPRGGSADTQYF. The CDR3 nucleotides read TGCAGTGCTCCGCGGGGGGGCTCAGCCGATACGCAGTATTTT.

This clonotype has only a few counts. This chain connects TRBV11-3 to TRBJ2-4; maybe TRBD2 (6 bases). Trimming pared 3 bases from V and 9 bases from J, leaving 15 bases between. The CDR3 consists of 14 residues. The germline V gene encodes CDR1 SGHNT and CDR2 YENEEA. The CDR3 loop is CASSFEGLGGIQYF. The CDR3 region has the DNA TGTGCCAGCAGCTTTGAGGGGCTGGGGGGCATTCAGTACTTC.

This clonotype has just a few counts. This chain links TRBV6-2 or TRBV6-3 with TRBJ1-1, with D perhaps TRBD1 (5 bases). This CDR3 is 12 amino acids long. V was cut by 7 bases and J by 5 bases, with 11 bases left in between. Germline assignment: CDR1 MNHEY and CDR2 SVGEGT. Here the CDR3 DNA reads TGTGCCAGCACCACGGGGGGGACTGAAGCTTTCTTT. Residues: CASTTGGTEAFF.

This clonotype was recorded many times. The J gene is TRBJ1-2, the V gene TRBV30, with 8 bases lining up with TRBD1. The CDR3 is 16 residues long. V shed 3 bases, J shed 4 bases, and the junction held 13 bases outside the gene matches. Germline V gene sequence: CDR1 GTSNPN, CDR2 SVGIG (reference sequence). The CDR3 loop reads CAWRDRETNGVYGYTF. The CDR3 nucleotides read TGTGCCTGGAGGGACAGGGAGACTAATGGGGTCTATGGCTACACCTTC.

This clonotype was seen at least ten times. The CDR3 DNA is TGTGCCAGCAGTGACAGGGCGGGGACTAGCGCGACCACCCAGTACTTC. This sequence encodes CASSDRAGTSATTQYF. The chain joins TRBV2 to TRBJ2-5, with 10 nucleotides matching TRBD2. The ends lost 3 bases at V and 8 bases at J; junction bases unmatched: 12. The CDR3 extends over 16 amino acids. CDR1 is SNHLY, CDR2 FYNNEI, per germline.

This clonotype was seen many times. The CDR3: CASGIGGGTDTQYF. DNA of the CDR3: TGTGCCAGCGGCATAGGCGGGGGTACAGATACGCAGTATTTT. V gene TRBV6-1 combines with J gene TRBJ2-3, with 7 positions matching TRBD2. CDR1 and CDR2 (germline): MNHNS, SASEGT. Germline trimming cut 8 bases from V and 3 bases from J; bases unmatched to any gene: 8. CDR3 length: 14 amino acids.

This chain joins TRBV9 and TRBJ2-1; the D gene is possibly TRBD1 (5 bases). Germline V gene data show CDR1 as SGDLS and CDR2 as YYNGEE. V lost 2 bases and J 6 bases, leaving 6 bases between the germline ends. The CDR3 totals 12 residues. Here the CDR3 reads CASSVGRNEQFF. In DNA form, the CDR3 reads TGTGCCAGCAGCGTGGGGCGCAATGAGCAGTTCTTC.

CDR3 sequence: CASSKVPMTGYGYTF. CDR3 nucleotides: TGTGCCAGCAGCAAAGTCCCCATGACCGGCTATGGCTACACCTTC. The V gene is TRBV21-1, the J gene TRBJ1-2. TRBV21-1 is an annotated pseudogene. The CDR3 runs to 15 residues.